This record concerns one TCR beta chain sequence. Its target is unknown. The data derive from a study of cytomegalovirus exposure and HLA in healthy donors. Findings and caveats of the study: In a later analysis, about 17,000 TCR beta sequences were associated with HLA alleles at 0.05 false discovery rate.

This CDR3 has 14 residues. The V gene's germline CDR1 is MNHEY and CDR2 SVGAGI. With 5 bases removed from V and 17 bases from J, the gap between germline ends came to 22 bases. Use of 60 Vbeta and 13 Jbeta primers characterized the PCR. Here immunoSEQ multiplex PCR was the method, and the copy in TCRdb shows in-frame clones only, minus some. The table lists 150,000 to 180,000 clones, 82% of them singletons. Everyone who donated was a healthy bone marrow donor. The chain links TRBV6-5 to TRBJ1-6; TRBD1 might be the D (5 bases). The material sequenced was PBMCs. The receptor was isolated from a woman in her fifties or sixties in good health and CMV-seropositive. DNA for the CDR3: TGTGCCAGCAGTGACAGTCAGCCCCCCCTAAAAGTCCACTTT. Its protein is CASSDSQPPLKVHF.